This is a list of T cell receptor beta chains from one sample in a study of T cells in Graves' hyperthyroidism and ophthalmopathy. TCRdb re-analysed the multiplex PCR reads in MiXCR, keeping a single row per CDR3 protein. The sample carries 250,000 to 300,000 distinct CDR3 sequences, roughly a fifth recorded once. The sequencing input was blood. All receptors derive from a man aged 50-59 years with Graves' ophthalmopathy. Both conserved end residues are part of each CDR3. The D gene is left open where the match is weak. Part of the rows lack a size; the others show once, few, many or a class for expanded clones.

V,J,D,size,DNA,CDR3
TRBV28,TRBJ2-3,-,few,TGTGCCAGCAGTGCACAGGGCACAGATACGCAGTATTTT,CASSAQGTDTQYF
TRBV7-3,TRBJ1-5,-,few,TGTGCCAGCAGCTACCTTGGGGTACATCAGCCCCAGCATTTT,CASSYLGVHQPQHF
TRBV12-3/TRBV12-4,TRBJ2-3,-,many,TGTGCCACCACAGGGTCATGGCGATTTGTGGACCGGGATACGCAGTATTTT,CATTGSWRFVDRDTQYF
TRBV27,TRBJ2-7,TRBD2,-,TGTGCCAGCAGTTTCGGGGGGATTACCTACGAGCAGTACTTC,CASSFGGITYEQYF
TRBV30,TRBJ1-1,-,many,TGTGCCTGGAGTGTAGGAAGGCGGGGTGAAGCTTTCTTT,CAWSVGRRGEAFF
TRBV11-2,TRBJ1-3,-,few,TGTGCCAGCAGCTTAGTCCAGCCTTGGAGGGACACCATATATTTT,CASSLVQPWRDTIYF
TRBV5-1,TRBJ2-7,-,-,TGCGTCAGCAGCGCGGCCGGGACTCTCTACGAGCAGTACTTC,CVSSAAGTLYEQYF
TRBV11-3,TRBJ2-1,TRBD2,few,TGTGCCAGCAGCTTAGGGGGACTAGAAGCCCGAGCACACGGTGAGCAGTTCTTC,CASSLGGLEARAHGEQFF
TRBV12-3/TRBV12-4,TRBJ1-3,TRBD1,few,TGTGCCAGCACCTACCCCAGGGGGCCCACTGGAAACACCATATATTTT,CASTYPRGPTGNTIYF
TRBV28,TRBJ2-7,TRBD2,many,TGTGCCAGCAGGCCCGAAGCGGGAGGGCTATACGAGCAGTACTTC,CASRPEAGGLYEQYF
TRBV20-1,TRBJ2-1,-,many,TGCAGTGCTAGCGGCGCGGCATACAATGAGCAGTTCTTC,CSASGAAYNEQFF
TRBV14,TRBJ1-1,TRBD1,few,TGTGCCAGCAGCCCGACAGGGCGCACTGAAGCTTTCTTT,CASSPTGRTEAFF
TRBV3-1,TRBJ2-2,-,few,TGTGCCAGCAGCCAACCTGGGGTCACGAACACCGGGGAGCTGTTTTTT,CASSQPGVTNTGELFF
TRBV29-1,TRBJ2-1,TRBD2,few,TGCAGCGTAGTACTAGCGGACACCTACAATGAGCAGTTCTTC,CSVVLADTYNEQFF
TRBV11-2,TRBJ2-3,-,many,TGTGCCAGCAGCTTAGGAGCAGCGGGACAGGACACAGATACGCAGTATTTT,CASSLGAAGQDTDTQYF
TRBV27,TRBJ1-5,-,few,TGTGCCAGCAGAGGGGGGGCTGTCAATCAGCCCCAGCATTTT,CASRGGAVNQPQHF
TRBV5-1,TRBJ2-7,-,-,TGCGCCAGCAGCCCGGAACCCACGTACAGCTCCTACGAGCAGTACTTC,CASSPEPTYSSYEQYF
TRBV29-1,TRBJ2-5,-,-,TGCAGCGTTGAAGTACAGCGGGTCCAAGAGACCCAGTACTTC,CSVEVQRVQETQYF
TRBV12-5,TRBJ1-1,TRBD1,few,TGTGCTAGTGGCCAGACAGGGAGTACTGAAGCTTTCTTT,CASGQTGSTEAFF
TRBV10-2,TRBJ2-1,-,-,TGCGCCAGCAGTGCGACCGTAGGTCAGGGTGAGCAGTTCTTC,CASSATVGQGEQFF
TRBV3-1,TRBJ2-7,-,many,TGTGCCAGCAGCCCGTGGGACAGCGGGAGCCGTGGCGACGAGCAGTACTTC,CASSPWDSGSRGDEQYF
TRBV20-1,TRBJ1-1,TRBD1,many,TGCAGTGCTAGAGAGCTAGGGACAGGGGGAAACACTGAAGCTTTCTTT,CSARELGTGGNTEAFF
TRBV3-1,TRBJ2-1,TRBD1,few,TGTGCCAGCAGCCACCGGGACAGAACCTCTCATGAGCAGTTCTTC,CASSHRDRTSHEQFF
TRBV6-2/TRBV6-3,TRBJ2-3,TRBD2,many,TGTGCCAGCAGTTCCCCTACTAGCGGGAGCACAGATACGCAGTATTTT,CASSSPTSGSTDTQYF
TRBV28,TRBJ2-7,TRBD2,many,TGTGCCAGCAGTTTACGTGGGGGAGCGGGACCAGCCTACGAGCAGTACTTC,CASSLRGGAGPAYEQYF
TRBV10-3,TRBJ1-1,TRBD1,-,TGTGCCATCAACCCAGGGGGCTTGAACACTGAAGCTTTCTTT,CAINPGGLNTEAFF
TRBV24-1,TRBJ1-5,-,many,TGTGCCACCAGTGATCCAGGCCCAGGGGGCAATCAGCCCCAGCATTTT,CATSDPGPGGNQPQHF
TRBV4-2,TRBJ1-2,-,-,TGTGCCAGCAGCCGACCTGAAAACTATGGCTACACCTTC,CASSRPENYGYTF
TRBV19,TRBJ2-6,-,few,TGTGCCAGTAGTCGTCCCACCTCTGGGGCCAACGTCCTGACTTTC,CASSRPTSGANVLTF
TRBV18,TRBJ2-7,-,many,TGTGCCAGCTCACCACTCGGCAAGGGGATAACCTACGAGCAGTACTTC,CASSPLGKGITYEQYF
TRBV12-3/TRBV12-4,TRBJ1-2,-,many,TGTGCCAGCAGTTTTGGTCGGGGCTATGGCTACACCTTC,CASSFGRGYGYTF
TRBV10-3,TRBJ1-1,-,-,TGTGCCATCAGTGAGTCGAATTCTGAAGCTTTCTTT,CAISESNSEAFF
TRBV5-1,TRBJ2-7,-,many,TGCGCCAGCAGCTTGGGGAACAGAGTTTACGAGCAGTACTTC,CASSLGNRVYEQYF
TRBV18,TRBJ2-3,TRBD2,many,TGTGCCAGCTCCGGGACTAGCGGCACAGATACGCAGTATTTT,CASSGTSGTDTQYF
TRBV5-1,TRBJ2-1,TRBD2,few,TGCGCCAGCAGCTCAGAGCGGGAGACCTACAATGAGCAGTTCTTC,CASSSERETYNEQFF
TRBV11-2,TRBJ2-1,-,many,TGTGCCAGCAGAAGAGGACTTTATGAGCAGTTCTTC,CASRRGLYEQFF
TRBV12-3/TRBV12-4,TRBJ2-5,-,-,TGTGCCAGCAGTTTGTTTGGTCGGGAGACCCAGTACTTC,CASSLFGRETQYF
TRBV7-9,TRBJ1-2,-,many,TGTGCCAGCAGCTCCGGGCAGGGCTATGGCTACACCTTC,CASSSGQGYGYTF
TRBV4-1,TRBJ2-7,TRBD2,-,TGCGCCAGCAAGCAACTAGCGGTCCGCGGGAATACCTACGAGCAGTACTTC,CASKQLAVRGNTYEQYF
TRBV10-1,TRBJ2-2,-,-,TGCGCCAGCAGTGGTGGGACTCCGACCGGGGAGCTGTTTTTT,CASSGGTPTGELFF
TRBV6-2/TRBV6-3,TRBJ2-7,TRBD2,-,TGTGCCAGCAGTTACCCTCCCGGGAGGGCCATAGAGCAGTACTTC,CASSYPPGRAIEQYF
TRBV28,TRBJ2-1,-,few,TGTGCCAGCAGTTCCAGGGTACTACCAAGACGCAATGAGCAGTTCTTC,CASSSRVLPRRNEQFF
TRBV7-9,TRBJ1-1,-,-,TGTGCCAGCAGCTTAGAACCCACTAAGAACACTGAAGCTTTCTTT,CASSLEPTKNTEAFF
TRBV25-1,TRBJ1-1,-,few,TGTGCCAGCAGTGATGGAAGGGGCTGGACTGAAGCTTTCTTT,CASSDGRGWTEAFF
TRBV28,TRBJ2-1,-,-,TGTGCCAGCACAGACCCGGGCTCCTACAATGAGCAGTTCTTC,CASTDPGSYNEQFF
TRBV27,TRBJ2-1,TRBD2,few,TGTGCCAGCAGTCTCCCCTTTGCTAGCGGGAGTATCCACTCCTACAATGAGCAGTTCTTC,CASSLPFASGSIHSYNEQFF
TRBV2,TRBJ1-6,-,many,TGTGCCAGCAGGCGGGACGTCAATCGCGATTCACCCCTCCACTTT,CASRRDVNRDSPLHF
TRBV6-1,TRBJ2-2,-,many,TGTGCCACAGAGCGGGTCCAAGCAGTGGACACCGGGGAGCTGTTTTTT,CATERVQAVDTGELFF
TRBV10-3,TRBJ2-3,TRBD2,-,TGTGCCTCCACTGAGCGGGAGGTGGCAGATACGCAGTATTTT,CASTEREVADTQYF
TRBV27,TRBJ1-5,TRBD1,few,TGTGCCAGCGGGACAGGCAATCAGCCCCAGCATTTT,CASGTGNQPQHF
TRBV12-3/TRBV12-4,TRBJ1-1,-,many,TGTGCCAGCAGTTTCGGTGCCTGGGACGGTAACACTGAAGCTTTCTTT,CASSFGAWDGNTEAFF
TRBV6-2/TRBV6-3,TRBJ1-5,-,few,TGTGCCAGCGGGTTAGGGTGGGGGAATCAGCCCCAGCATTTT,CASGLGWGNQPQHF
TRBV20-1,TRBJ2-1,TRBD2,few,TGCAGTGCTAGAGAGGTAGCGGGAGGGCCGATATCCTACAATGAGCAGTTCTTC,CSAREVAGGPISYNEQFF
TRBV19,TRBJ2-1,TRBD2,few,TGTGCCAGTAAAAGCGGGAGTTTGTCCTACAATGAGCAGTTCTTC,CASKSGSLSYNEQFF
TRBV5-1,TRBJ2-5,-,-,TGCGCCAGCAGCAGGGGCATAGGGGAGACCCAGTACTTC,CASSRGIGETQYF
TRBV15,TRBJ1-2,-,few,TGTGCCACCAGCAGAGATCGGGATGCGGGCGTTTTTGGCTACACCTTC,CATSRDRDAGVFGYTF
TRBV5-1,TRBJ2-3,TRBD2,-,TGCGCCAGCAGCGGAACTAGCGGGAGCGCAGATACGCAGTATTTT,CASSGTSGSADTQYF